The present T cell receptor beta chain was sequenced within a study of blood T cell repertoires in COVID-19. At the level of the study: COVID-19 samples from acute and convalescent phases originated in the United States, Italy and Spain. T cells, B-cell-depleted T cells, or PBMCs provided the cDNA or gDNA that served as material.

V trimming: 4 bases; J trimming: 4 bases; junction bases outside the gene matches: 12. CDR1 is SGDLS, CDR2 YYNGEE, per germline. The CDR3 has 16 amino acids. The data were produced by immunoSEQ multiplex PCR, yet TCRdb's version contains in-frame clones alone and is incomplete. The sample carries 65,000 to 90,000 clones, 80% to 90% recorded once. The sequencing sample was made of peripheral blood. The clonotype originates from a man aged 50 or older with acute or convalescent COVID-19. J is TRBJ1-2 and V is TRBV9; 8 bases match TRBD1. The CDR3, as DNA: TGTGCCAGCAGCTCAGCTCTGGACAGGGTTTTCTATGGCTACACCTTC. Translation gives CASSSALDRVFYGYTF. The whole variable domain, filled in from reference TRBV9 and TRBJ1-2, reads DSGVTQTPKHLITATGQRVTLRCSPRSGDLSVYWYQQSLDQGLQFLIQYYNGEERAKGNILERFSAQQFPDLHSELNLSSLELGDSALYFCASSSALDRVFYGYTFGSGTRLTVV.